The present TCR beta chain was sequenced within a study of T-cell reconstitution after alpha-beta-depleted transplantation in children. Study-wide results and limits: A year had passed since transplant, and T-cell counts and diversity by then came mostly from newly produced T cells.

V trimming: 5 bases; J trimming: 5 bases; junction bases outside the gene matches: 8. CDR1 is DFQATT and CDR2 is SNEGSKA in the germline V gene (reference sequence). This CDR3 is built from 15 residues. This clonotype appeared many times. Its antigen remains unidentified. The library targeted TCRbeta and was prepared with unique molecular identifiers. TCRdb re-called the PCR reads with MiXCR, one entry per CDR3 protein. Altogether more than 15,000 distinct CDR3 sequences are present, about 7.7% being singletons, with the ten largest covering 30% to 45%. The chain uses TRBV20-1 and TRBJ2-1, with TRBD2 identical over 11 bases. Here the sequenced sample was PBMCs, mostly from graft donor cells, taken 60 days after TCRalphabeta/CD19-depleted stem cell transplant. The receptor comes from a boy in the first two years of life who had a stem cell transplant for Wiskott-Aldrich syndrome, so the T cells may come from the graft donor. The chain's CDR3 is CSAFTGTSGNNEQFF. Written as DNA, the CDR3 is TGCAGTGCTTTTACCGGGACTAGCGGCAACAATGAGCAGTTCTTC.